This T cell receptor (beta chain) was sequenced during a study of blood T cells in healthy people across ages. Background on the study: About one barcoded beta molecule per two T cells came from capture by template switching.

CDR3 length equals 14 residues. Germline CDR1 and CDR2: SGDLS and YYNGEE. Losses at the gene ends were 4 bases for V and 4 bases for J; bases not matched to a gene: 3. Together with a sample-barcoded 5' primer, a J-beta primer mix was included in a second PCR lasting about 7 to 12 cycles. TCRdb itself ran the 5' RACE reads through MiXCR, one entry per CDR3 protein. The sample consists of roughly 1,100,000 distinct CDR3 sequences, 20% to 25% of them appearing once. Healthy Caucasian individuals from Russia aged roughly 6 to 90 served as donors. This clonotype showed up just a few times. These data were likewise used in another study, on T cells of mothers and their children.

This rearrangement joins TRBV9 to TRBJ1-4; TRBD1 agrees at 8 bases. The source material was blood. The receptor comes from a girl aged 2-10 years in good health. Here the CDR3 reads CASSPQGGNEKLFF. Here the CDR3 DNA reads TGTGCCAGCAGCCCACAGGGGGGTAATGAAAAACTGTTTTTT.